A single sample is the source of the 7 T cell receptor beta chains below, sequenced in a study of blood T cell repertoires in COVID-19. Data came from immunoSEQ multiplex PCR; TCRdb stores just in-frame clones and leaves some out. The sample lists more than 65,000 clones; about 73% were seen once. Source material: peripheral blood. The receptors shown here come from a woman in her seventies with acute or convalescent COVID-19.

The V gene is TRBV5-1, the J gene TRBJ2-5; D perhaps matches TRBD2 (6 bases). Germline V CDR1 and CDR2: SGHRS, YFSETQ. The V end lost 4 bases, the J end lost 5 bases, and 12 bases lay between the germline ends. The CDR3 totals 13 residues. The CDR3 loop reads CASSLEGLETQYF. The CDR3 DNA reads TGCGCCAGCAGCCTGGAGGGGTTGGAGACCCAGTACTTC.

The chain couples TRBV5-1 to TRBJ2-6; possibly TRBD2 for D (6 bases). Deletions cut 4 bases from V and 0 bases from J, with 14 bases between. CDR1 and CDR2 from the germline V gene are SGHRS and YFSETQ. The length of the CDR3 is 17 residues. The CDR3 loop reads CASSPQGGASGANVLTF. DNA of the CDR3: TGCGCCAGCAGCCCCCAGGGCGGGGCCTCTGGGGCCAACGTCCTGACTTTC.

The CDR3 nucleotides read TGCAGCACCCACGTACGGACAGGGGGCAGCTACAATGAGCAGTTCTTC. Amino acid sequence: CSTHVRTGGSYNEQFF. V and J are TRBV29-1 and TRBJ2-1; 11 nucleotides align to TRBD1. This CDR3 contains 16 residues. In germline, CDR1 is SQVTM, CDR2 ANQGSEA. Germline trimming cut 8 bases from V and 3 bases from J; bases unmatched to any gene: 12.

This clone was observed a few times. V and J are TRBV11-2 and TRBJ1-2; 8 positions match TRBD1. This CDR3 region has 14 residues. V dropped 5 bases and J dropped 6; count of bases not matched to a gene: 8. Looked up from germline, CDR1 is SGHAT and CDR2 is FQNNGV. The CDR3 DNA follows: TGTGCCAGCAGCCGGACAGGGCTACAAGATGGCTACACCTTC. It specifies CASSRTGLQDGYTF.

This clone has only a few counts. V and J are TRBV6-5 and TRBJ1-1, with TRBD1 as a possible D gene (5 bases). V lost 8 bases and J lost 0, with 13 bases in between. CDR1 and CDR2 from the germline V gene are MNHEY and SVGAGI. There are 14 residues in the CDR3. The CDR3 sequence: CASLVAGMNTEAFF. CDR3 nucleotide sequence: TGTGCCAGCCTCGTAGCAGGGATGAACACTGAAGCTTTCTTT.

This clone was counted only a few times. The V call is TRBV9, the J call TRBJ2-7; 7 bases are shared with TRBD1. The CDR3 contains 14 residues. Losses at the gene ends were 3 bases for V and 2 bases for J; bases not matched to a gene: 5. Germline assignment: CDR1 SGDLS and CDR2 YYNGEE. The CDR3, as DNA: TGTGCCAGCAGCGGACAGGGTGGACCCTACGAGCAGTACTTC. This gives the protein CASSGQGGPYEQYF.

In its sample, this clone was seen a few times. The chain is built from TRBV2 and TRBJ2-7; a weak D match, TRBD1 (6 bases). Germline CDR1 is SNHLY and CDR2 is FYNNEI. The CDR3 loop spans 15 amino acids. V shed 5 bases and J shed 0 bases, with 14 bases lying between them. Here the CDR3 DNA reads TGTGCCAGCAGTAAACAGGGTGATAGCTCCTACGAGCAGTACTTC. It specifies CASSKQGDSSYEQYF.